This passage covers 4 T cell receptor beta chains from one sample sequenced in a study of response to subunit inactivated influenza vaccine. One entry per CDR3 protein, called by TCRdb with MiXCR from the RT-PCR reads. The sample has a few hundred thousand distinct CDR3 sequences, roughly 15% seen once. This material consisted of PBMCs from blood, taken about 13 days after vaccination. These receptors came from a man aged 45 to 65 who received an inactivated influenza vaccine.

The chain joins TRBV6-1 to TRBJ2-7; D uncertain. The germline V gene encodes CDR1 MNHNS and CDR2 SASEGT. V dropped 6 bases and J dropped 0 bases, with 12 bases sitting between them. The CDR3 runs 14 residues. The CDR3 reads CASRMDGYSYEQYF. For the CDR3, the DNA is TGTGCCAGCAGAATGGACGGCTACTCCTACGAGCAGTACTTC.

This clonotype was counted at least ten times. The CDR3 sequence is CASSYHGANTGELFF. CDR3 sequence (DNA): TGTGCCAGCAGTTATCACGGCGCGAACACCGGGGAGCTGTTTTTT. V gene TRBV12-3 or TRBV12-4 combines with J gene TRBJ2-2; unclear D gene. CDR3 length equals 15 residues. The V and J ends lost 4 bases and 0 bases respectively, with 9 bases between them.

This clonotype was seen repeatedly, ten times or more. As DNA, the CDR3 is TGTGCCACCAGTCTGGGTCCCGGGGAGCTGTTTTTT. Its translation is CATSLGPGELFF. The chain joins TRBV24-1 to TRBJ2-2; no clear D. The V end lost 6 bases, the J end lost 6 bases, and 7 bases lay between the germline ends. The CDR3 sequence is 12 residues long. From germline, CDR1 is KGHDR and CDR2 SFDVKD.

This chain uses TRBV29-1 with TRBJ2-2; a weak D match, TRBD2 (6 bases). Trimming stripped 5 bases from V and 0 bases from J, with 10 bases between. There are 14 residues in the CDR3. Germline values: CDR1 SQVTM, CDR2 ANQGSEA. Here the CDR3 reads CSVHSGANTGELFF. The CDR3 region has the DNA TGCAGCGTTCACTCGGGGGCGAACACCGGGGAGCTGTTTTTT.